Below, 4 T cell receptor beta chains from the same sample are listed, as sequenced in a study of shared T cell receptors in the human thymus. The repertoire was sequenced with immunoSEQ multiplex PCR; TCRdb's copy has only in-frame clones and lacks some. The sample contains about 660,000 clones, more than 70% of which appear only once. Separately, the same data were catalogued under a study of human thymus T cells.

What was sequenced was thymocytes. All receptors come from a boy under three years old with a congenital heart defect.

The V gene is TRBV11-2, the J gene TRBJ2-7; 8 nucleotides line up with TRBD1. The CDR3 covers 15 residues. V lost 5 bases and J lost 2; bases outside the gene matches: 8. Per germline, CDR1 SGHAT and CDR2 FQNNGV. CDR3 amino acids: CASSKRGTGPYEQYF. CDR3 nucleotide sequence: TGTGCCAGCAGCAAACGCGGGACAGGACCCTACGAGCAGTACTTC.

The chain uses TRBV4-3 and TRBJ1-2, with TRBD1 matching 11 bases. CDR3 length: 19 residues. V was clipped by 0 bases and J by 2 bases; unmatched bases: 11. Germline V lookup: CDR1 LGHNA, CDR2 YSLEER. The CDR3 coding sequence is TGCGCCAGCAGCCAAGATCGCCGGGACAGGGGGGAAAGGAACTATGGCTACACCTTC. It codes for CASSQDRRDRGERNYGYTF.

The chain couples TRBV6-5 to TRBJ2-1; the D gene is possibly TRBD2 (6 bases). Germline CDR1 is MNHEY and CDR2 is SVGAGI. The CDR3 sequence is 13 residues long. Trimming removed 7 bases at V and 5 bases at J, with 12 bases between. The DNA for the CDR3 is TGTGCCAGCACTAGGCCGGGGGACAATGAGCAGTTCTTC. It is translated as CASTRPGDNEQFF.

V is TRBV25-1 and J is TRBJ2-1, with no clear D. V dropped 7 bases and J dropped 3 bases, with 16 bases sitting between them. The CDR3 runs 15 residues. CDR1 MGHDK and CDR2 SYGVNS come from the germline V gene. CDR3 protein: CASTDLFSGYNEQFF. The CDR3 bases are TGTGCCAGCACCGACCTATTTTCGGGCTACAATGAGCAGTTCTTC. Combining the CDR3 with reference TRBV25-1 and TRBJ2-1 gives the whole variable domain EADIYQTPRYLVIGTGKKITLECSQTMGHDKMYWYQQDPGMELHLIHYSYGVNSTEKGDLSSESTVSRIRTEHFPLTLESARPSHTSQYLCASTDLFSGYNEQFFGPGTRLTVL.